The 22 T cell receptor beta chains reported below all come from one sample, sequenced in a study of read filtering for tumor transcriptome and immune sequencing (dated by TCRdb to about 2020). Sequencing was carried out with an Illumina HiSeq 4000. TCR libraries were built from roughly 370 ng RNA with the Immunoverse kit, using molecular barcoded adaptors covering alpha/delta and beta/gamma chains. Starting from the raw public reads, TCRdb applied fastp trimming at Q25, assembled clones with MiXCR and retained in-frame beta chains. Each CDR3 protein appears once, grouped with its most common genes and DNA. A total of tens of thousands of distinct CDR3 sequences appear in this sample, approximately 15% of them only once. The top ten clonotypes cover 25% to 30% of the sample. Sequencing input: a population of CD138-negative cells sorted from bone marrow. The cell subset or site label on this specimen signifies: bone marrow mononuclear cells depleted of CD138+ plasma/myeloma cells by negative magnetic selection. All receptors come from a donor over 35 with multiple myeloma.

This clonotype was counted at least ten times. The chain joins TRBV5-1 to TRBJ2-1; perhaps D is TRBD1 or TRBD2 (6 bases each). The germline gives CDR1 SGHRS, CDR2 YFSETQ. This CDR3 contains 15 residues. Deletions cut 1 base from V and 5 bases from J, with 13 bases between. The CDR3 bases are TGCGCCAGCAGCTTGTTGGGGGGCGCGAACAATGAGCAGTTCTTC. Translating gives CASSLLGGANNEQFF.

This clonotype rates as medium-sized. The chain links TRBV27 to TRBJ1-1; TRBD1 aligns across 9 bases. CDR3 size: 13 residues. V gave up 2 bases and J gave up 7 bases; unmatched junction bases: 2. Germline V gene lookup returns CDR1 MNHEY and CDR2 SMNVEV (reference sequence). The CDR3 sequence is CASSLTTGGEAFF. In DNA form, the CDR3 reads TGTGCCAGCAGTTTAACGACAGGGGGTGAAGCTTTCTTT.

The chain combines TRBV10-3 with TRBJ2-1; 8 bases fit TRBD1. CDR3 length: 16 amino acids. Trimming removed 4 bases from V and 5 bases from J; junction bases left unmatched: 10. CDR1 is ENHRY, CDR2 SYGVKD, per germline. CDR3 residues: CAISVQTGAGDNEQFF. The CDR3 DNA reads as TGTGCCATCAGTGTCCAGACAGGGGCCGGGGACAATGAGCAGTTCTTC.

There are a few counts of this clonotype. The chain recombines TRBV29-1 with TRBJ2-3; unclear D gene. The CDR3 is made up of 14 amino acids. Germline lookup yields CDR1 SQVTM and CDR2 ANQGSEA. The CDR3 region has the DNA TGCAGTGTTCGTGGGCGCTCTAGCACAGATACGCAGTATTTT. It codes for CSVRGRSSTDTQYF.

A few counts support this clonotype. V is TRBV12-3 or TRBV12-4 and J is TRBJ2-2; 8 nucleotides align to TRBD1. V was clipped by 8 bases and J by 5 bases; unmatched bases: 7. The CDR3 loop spans 14 amino acids. The CDR3 reads CASGGTGRTGELFF. CDR3 coding DNA: TGTGCCAGCGGTGGGACAGGCAGGACCGGGGAGCTGTTTTTT.

As regards this clonotype: Given a much more abundant clone one base away, this may be a read error. CDR3 amino acids: CASSLVPSGSGTVMNEQFF. The CDR3 coding sequence is TGTGCCAGCAGCTTAGTCCCATCAGGCTCTGGGACGGTGATGAATGAGCAGTTCTTC. The chain recombines TRBV7-2 with TRBJ2-1; tentatively, D is TRBD1 or TRBD2 (5 bases each). The CDR3 has 19 amino acids. Germline-derived CDR1 and CDR2 are SGHTA and FQGNSA. V was cut by 1 base and J by 7 bases, with 26 bases left in between.

This clonotype was recorded many times. This sequence joins TRBV29-1 and TRBJ2-7; 14 positions agree with TRBD2. The germline CDR1 and CDR2 sequences are SQVTM and ANQGSEA. This CDR3 comprises 16 residues. V shed 5 bases and J 3 bases; nucleotides not matched to a gene: 9. CDR3 coding DNA: TGCAGCGTTCGATTCGGGACTAGCGGGAGAGGCTACGAGCAGTACTTC. Encoded protein: CSVRFGTSGRGYEQYF.

At least ten counts were recorded for this clonotype. The V gene is TRBV7-9, the J gene TRBJ2-1, with D possibly being TRBD1 (6 bases). V was pared by 4 bases and J by 10 bases, with 14 bases between. Per germline, CDR1 SEHNR and CDR2 FQNEAQ (reference sequence). The length of the CDR3 is 13 residues. The CDR3 DNA follows: TGTGCCAGCAGCTCGGTACAGGGCTGGGAGCAGTTCTTC. Amino acids: CASSSVQGWEQFF.

This clonotype was observed a few times. The chain has TRBV29-1 and TRBJ2-1, with TRBD2 matching 9 bases. The germline gives CDR1 SQVTM, CDR2 ANQGSEA. This CDR3 contains 13 residues. The V gene end was trimmed by 7 bases and the J gene end by 7 bases; junction bases not matched to a gene: 8. DNA for the CDR3: TGCAGCGCCGGCGGGAGGGCCCAAAATGAGCAGTTCTTC. It encodes CSAGGRAQNEQFF.

This clonotype has a count of ten or more. The chain uses TRBV30 and TRBJ2-2; unclear D gene. The CDR3 is made up of 13 amino acids. With 0 bases removed from V and 6 bases from J, the gap between germline ends came to 8 bases. Germline V CDR1 and CDR2: GTSNPN, SVGIG (reference sequence). The CDR3 reads CAWSVYGSGELFF. DNA for the CDR3: TGTGCCTGGAGTGTATATGGGTCCGGGGAGCTGTTTTTT.

The table lists this clonotype with many counts. This chain links TRBV20-1 with TRBJ2-3, with 8 nucleotides matching TRBD2. The V and J ends lost 2 bases and 2 bases, in that order; junction bases with no gene match: 6. Germline V gives CDR1 DFQATT, CDR2 SNEGSKA (reference sequence). The CDR3 is made up of 15 amino acids. Here the CDR3 reads CSARFSGEATDTQYF. CDR3 nucleotide sequence: TGCAGTGCTAGATTTAGCGGGGAAGCCACAGATACGCAGTATTTT.

A few counts support this clonotype. The chain employs TRBV28 and TRBJ2-7, with 9 positions matching TRBD2. V lost 5 bases, J lost 2 bases, and 16 bases stayed unmatched. This CDR3 has 18 residues. Germline loops: CDR1 MDHEN, CDR2 SYDVKM. The CDR3 here is CASSPPYGGRASTYEQYF. The CDR3 region has the DNA TGTGCCAGCAGTCCCCCCTATGGCGGGAGGGCCTCGACCTACGAGCAGTACTTC.

This clonotype occurred a few times. One end of the junction is discordant with germline, which a read error may explain. V usage is TRBV29-1 and J usage is TRBJ2-7; 15 bases match TRBD2. The CDR3 extends over 15 amino acids. CDR1 SQVTM and CDR2 ANQGSEA come from the germline V gene. CDR3 nucleotide sequence: TGCAGAGTTGGACTAGCGGGAGGGCCTGGGGAGGAGCAGTACTTC. Residues: CRVGLAGGPGEEQYF.

There are many counts of this clonotype. The chain combines TRBV6-5 with TRBJ1-5; a possible D gene is TRBD1 (6 bases). This CDR3 has 17 amino acids. Germline V gene data show CDR1 as MNHEY and CDR2 as SVGAGI. With 4 bases removed from V and 4 bases from J, the gap between germline ends came to 20 bases. The CDR3 sequence: CASSSHSTGRVNQPQHF. The CDR3 region has the DNA TGTGCCAGCAGTTCCCACTCGACAGGTCGGGTGAATCAGCCCCAGCATTTT.

This clonotype was detected only a few times. J is TRBJ2-3 and V is TRBV6-1, with D possibly TRBD2 on 5 matching bases. Germline values: CDR1 MNHNS, CDR2 SASEGT. This CDR3 contains 13 residues. V was shortened by 8 bases and J by 0 bases, with 9 bases between the two germline ends. The CDR3 reads CASLRGSTDTQYF. The CDR3 bases are TGTGCCAGCCTTCGGGGTAGCACAGATACGCAGTATTTT.

This clonotype was seen many times. The chain recombines TRBV7-2 with TRBJ2-1; maybe TRBD2 (6 bases). Between the trimmed V and J ends, which lost 4 bases and 0 bases, there was a span of 22 bases. From germline, CDR1 is SGHTA and CDR2 FQGNSA. The length of the CDR3 is 19 residues. The CDR3 sequence: CASSSLPGTSRSSYNEQFF. The DNA for the CDR3 is TGTGCCAGCAGCTCGCTTCCCGGGACTTCCCGGAGCTCCTACAATGAGCAGTTCTTC.

V gene TRBV19 combines with J gene TRBJ2-1; D is perhaps TRBD2 (6 bases). Trimming removed 7 bases at V and 5 bases at J, with 12 bases between. The germline gives CDR1 LNHDA, CDR2 SQIVND (reference sequence). This CDR3 has 13 residues. CDR3 sequence reads: CASNPGLNNEQFF. In DNA form, the CDR3 reads TGTGCCAGTAACCCGGGACTCAACAATGAGCAGTTCTTC. The full variable domain, completed using reference TRBV19 and TRBJ2-1, is DGGITQSPKYLFRKEGQNVTLSCEQNLNHDAMYWYRQDPGQGLRLIYYSQIVNDFQKGDIAEGYSVSREKKESFPLTVTSAQKNPTAFYLCASNPGLNNEQFFGPGTRLTVL.

In regard to this clonotype: Just one base apart from a much larger clone, this may be a read error. V usage is TRBV7-8 and J usage is TRBJ2-1; tentatively, D is TRBD1 (6 bases). The CDR3 extends over 13 amino acids. V was pared by 2 bases and J by 9 bases, with 11 bases between. Germline loops: CDR1 SGHVS, CDR2 FQNEAQ. This CDR3 reads CASSLHRESEQFF. The DNA of the CDR3 is TGTGCCAGCAGCTTACACAGGGAGAGTGAGCAGTTCTTC.

This clonotype has just a few counts. This chain links TRBV29-1 with TRBJ1-1, with unresolved D. The CDR3 runs 13 residues. V shed 4 bases and J shed 0 bases, with 9 bases lying between them. The germline V gene has CDR1 SQVTM and CDR2 ANQGSEA. The CDR3 DNA reads TGCAGCGTTGTACGGGGATTGAACACTGAAGCTTTCTTT. This sequence encodes CSVVRGLNTEAFF.

This clonotype was recorded at least ten times. The chain is built from TRBV7-6 and TRBJ2-3; D remains ambiguous. CDR3 size: 13 residues. Between the trimmed V and J ends, which lost 2 bases and 6 bases, there was a span of 9 bases. Germline V gene sequence: CDR1 SGHVS, CDR2 FNYEAQ. CDR3 DNA sequence: TGTGCCAGCAGCTTAAGGCAAGGGGATACGCAGTATTTT. This translates into CASSLRQGDTQYF. Looking up the rest from reference TRBV7-6 and TRBJ2-3 gives the full variable domain: GAGVSQSPRYKVTKRGQDVALRCDPISGHVSLYWYRQALGQGPEFLTYFNYEAQQDKSGLPNDRFSAERPEGSISTLTIQRTEQRDSAMYRCASSLRQGDTQYFGPGTRLTVL.

This clonotype has a count of ten or more. The genes are TRBV6-2 or TRBV6-3 and TRBJ2-2; D call uncertain. Trimming took off 7 bases at V and 2 bases at J, with 11 bases between the two ends. Germline V gene sequence: CDR1 MNHEY, CDR2 SVGEGT. The CDR3 consists of 14 residues. The CDR3 region is CASTNSHNTGELFF. CDR3 DNA: TGTGCCAGCACGAACAGTCACAACACCGGGGAGCTGTTTTTT.

This clonotype showed up many times. V is TRBV28 and J is TRBJ2-1; D remains ambiguous. Germline V gene lookup returns CDR1 MDHEN and CDR2 SYDVKM. This CDR3 contains 14 residues. Trimming shortened V by 1 base and J by 5 bases, and 9 bases separated the two germline ends. Here the CDR3 reads CASSLYLGDNEQFF. The DNA of the CDR3 is TGTGCCAGCAGTTTATATCTTGGGGACAATGAGCAGTTCTTC. The full variable domain, completed using reference TRBV28 and TRBJ2-1, is DVKVTQSSRYLVKRTGEKVFLECVQDMDHENMFWYRQDPGLGLRLIYFSYDVKMKEKGDIPEGYSVSREKKERFSLILESASTNQTSMYLCASSLYLGDNEQFFGPGTRLTVL.